This TCR beta chain was profiled in a study of control samples from healthy donors and cancer patients. This CDR3 has 16 residues. From germline, CDR1 is MGHRA and CDR2 YSYEKL. The ends lost 4 bases at V and 5 bases at J; junction bases unmatched: 13. Sequenced by immunoSEQ multiplex PCR; TCRdb stores in-frame clones only, minus some. The repertoire consists of roughly 63,000 clones, with 90% occurring once and the leading ten covering approximately 5.9%. The rearrangement uses TRBV4-1 and TRBJ2-5; 7 bases are a match to TRBD1. Sample: PBMCs. This clonotype was obtained from a man in his sixties with colorectal cancer. The CDR3 DNA follows: TGCGCCAGCAGCCCGACCGGGACAGTCACCATTGAGACCCAGTACTTC. It encodes CASSPTGTVTIETQYF.